The entry below describes one T cell receptor (beta chain). The CDR3 loop spans 16 amino acids. Germline-derived CDR1 and CDR2 are SEHNR and FQNEAQ (reference sequence). Trimming took off 0 bases at V and 0 bases at J, with 12 bases between the two ends. The data originate from a study of PD-1 blockade in mismatch repair-deficient tumors. Sequencing was performed with immunoSEQ multiplex PCR; in TCRdb, only in-frame clones are kept and a portion is missing. The sample gives around 52,000 clones, about 84% of which show up once; about 8.1% is in the top ten. PCR or immunohistochemistry showed mismatch repair deficiency in every enrolled patient. The TCR-sequenced patients were a few responders to pembrolizumab.

This receptor was taken from an adult with mismatch repair-deficient cancer. This sequence joins TRBV7-9 and TRBJ2-7, with D possibly matching TRBD2 (6 bases). Sequencing used peripheral blood, obtained around 19 weeks after starting pembrolizumab. The CDR3 nucleotides read TGTGCCAGCAGCTTAGCGCTAGGAGCGGGCTCCTACGAGCAGTACTTC. Amino acid sequence: CASSLALGAGSYEQYF.